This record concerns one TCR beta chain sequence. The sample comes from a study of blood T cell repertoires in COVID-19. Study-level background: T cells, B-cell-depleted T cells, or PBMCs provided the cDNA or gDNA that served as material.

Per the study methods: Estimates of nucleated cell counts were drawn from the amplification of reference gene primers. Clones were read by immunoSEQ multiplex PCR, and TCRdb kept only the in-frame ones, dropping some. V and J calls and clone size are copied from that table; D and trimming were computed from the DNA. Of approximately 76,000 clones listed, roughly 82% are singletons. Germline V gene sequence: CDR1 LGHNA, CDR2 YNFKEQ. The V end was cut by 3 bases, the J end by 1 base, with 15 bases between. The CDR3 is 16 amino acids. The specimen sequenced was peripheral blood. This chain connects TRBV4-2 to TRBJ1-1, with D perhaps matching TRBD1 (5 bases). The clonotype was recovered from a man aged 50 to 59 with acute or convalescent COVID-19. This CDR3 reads CASSQASGEPNTEAFF. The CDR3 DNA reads TGTGCCAGCAGCCAGGCCTCGGGGGAGCCGAACACTGAAGCTTTCTTT.